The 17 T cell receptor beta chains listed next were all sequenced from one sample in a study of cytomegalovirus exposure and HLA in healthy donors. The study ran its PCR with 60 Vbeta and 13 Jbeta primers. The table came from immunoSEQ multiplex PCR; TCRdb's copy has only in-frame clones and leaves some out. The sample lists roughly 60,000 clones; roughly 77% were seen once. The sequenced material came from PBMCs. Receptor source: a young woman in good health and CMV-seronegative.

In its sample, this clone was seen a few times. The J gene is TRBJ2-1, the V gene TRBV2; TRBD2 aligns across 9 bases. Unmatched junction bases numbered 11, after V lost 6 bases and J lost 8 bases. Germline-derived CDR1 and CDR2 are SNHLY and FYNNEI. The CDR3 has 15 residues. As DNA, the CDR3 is TGTGCCAGCAGGGTTGCAAGCGGGAGGAGAGATGAGCAGTTCTTC. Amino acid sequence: CASRVASGRRDEQFF.

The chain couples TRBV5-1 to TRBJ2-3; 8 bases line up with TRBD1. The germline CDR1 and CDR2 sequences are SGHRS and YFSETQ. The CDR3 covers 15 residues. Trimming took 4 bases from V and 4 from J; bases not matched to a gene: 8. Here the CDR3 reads CASSISGGVPDTQYF. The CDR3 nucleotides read TGCGCCAGCAGCATCTCAGGGGGCGTGCCAGATACGCAGTATTTT.

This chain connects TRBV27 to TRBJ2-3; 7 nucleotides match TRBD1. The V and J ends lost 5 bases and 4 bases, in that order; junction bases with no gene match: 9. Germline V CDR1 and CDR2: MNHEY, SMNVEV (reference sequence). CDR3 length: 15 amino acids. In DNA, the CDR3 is TGTGCCAGCAGTCCCCCTAACAGGGGCCCAGATACGCAGTATTTT. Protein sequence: CASSPPNRGPDTQYF.

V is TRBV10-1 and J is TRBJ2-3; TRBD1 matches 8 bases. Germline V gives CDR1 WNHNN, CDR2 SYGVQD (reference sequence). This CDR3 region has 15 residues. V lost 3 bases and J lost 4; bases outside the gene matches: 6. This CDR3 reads CASSDPQGGPDTQYF. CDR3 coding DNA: TGCGCCAGCAGTGACCCACAGGGGGGTCCAGATACGCAGTATTTT.

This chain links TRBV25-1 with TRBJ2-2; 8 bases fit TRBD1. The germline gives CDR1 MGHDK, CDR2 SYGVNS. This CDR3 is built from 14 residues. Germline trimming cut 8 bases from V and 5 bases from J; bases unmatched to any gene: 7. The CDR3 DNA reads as TGTGCCAGCTCAAGGGACAGGTGGACCGGGGAGCTGTTTTTT. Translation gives CASSRDRWTGELFF.

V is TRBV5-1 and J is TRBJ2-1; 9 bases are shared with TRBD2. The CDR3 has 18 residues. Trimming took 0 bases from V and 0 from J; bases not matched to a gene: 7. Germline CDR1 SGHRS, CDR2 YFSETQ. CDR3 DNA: TGCGCCAGCAGCTTGGCCCCTAGCGGGGTAAGCTCCTACAATGAGCAGTTCTTC. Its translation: CASSLAPSGVSSYNEQFF. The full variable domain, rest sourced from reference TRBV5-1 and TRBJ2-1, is KAGVTQTPRYLIKTRGQQVTLSCSPISGHRSVSWYQQTPGQGLQFLFEYFSETQRNKGNFPGRFSGRQFSNSRSEMNVSTLELGDSALYLCASSLAPSGVSSYNEQFFGPGTRLTVL.

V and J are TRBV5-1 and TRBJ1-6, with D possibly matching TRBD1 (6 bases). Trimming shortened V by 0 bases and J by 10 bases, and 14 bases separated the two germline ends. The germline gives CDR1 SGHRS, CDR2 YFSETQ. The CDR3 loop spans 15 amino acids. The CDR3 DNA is TGCGCCAGCAGCTTGGAGGTAGGGGGTAACTCACCCCTCCACTTT. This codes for CASSLEVGGNSPLHF.

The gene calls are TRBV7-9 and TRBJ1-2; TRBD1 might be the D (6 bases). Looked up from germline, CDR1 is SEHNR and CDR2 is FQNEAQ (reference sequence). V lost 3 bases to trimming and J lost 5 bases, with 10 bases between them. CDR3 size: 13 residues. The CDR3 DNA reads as TGTGCCAGCAGCTTTACAGGGCCTTATGGCTACACCTTC. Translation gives CASSFTGPYGYTF.

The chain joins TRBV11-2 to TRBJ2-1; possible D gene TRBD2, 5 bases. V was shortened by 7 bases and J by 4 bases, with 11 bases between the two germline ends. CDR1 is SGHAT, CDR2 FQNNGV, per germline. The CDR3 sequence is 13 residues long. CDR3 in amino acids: CASMGSEYNEQFF. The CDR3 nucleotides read TGTGCCAGCATGGGTAGCGAGTACAATGAGCAGTTCTTC.

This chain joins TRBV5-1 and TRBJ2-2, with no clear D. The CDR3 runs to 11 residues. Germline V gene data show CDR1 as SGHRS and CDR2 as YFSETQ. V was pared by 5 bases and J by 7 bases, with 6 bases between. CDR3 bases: TGCGCCAGCAGTAGCAACGGGGAGCTGTTTTTT. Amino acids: CASSSNGELFF.

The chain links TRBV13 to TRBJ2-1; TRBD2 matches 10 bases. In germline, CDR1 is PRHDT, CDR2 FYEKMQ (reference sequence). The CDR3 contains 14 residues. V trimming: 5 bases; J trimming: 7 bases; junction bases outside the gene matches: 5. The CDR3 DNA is TGTGCCAGCAGCCCACTAGCGGGACGGAATGAGCAGTTCTTC. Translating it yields CASSPLAGRNEQFF.

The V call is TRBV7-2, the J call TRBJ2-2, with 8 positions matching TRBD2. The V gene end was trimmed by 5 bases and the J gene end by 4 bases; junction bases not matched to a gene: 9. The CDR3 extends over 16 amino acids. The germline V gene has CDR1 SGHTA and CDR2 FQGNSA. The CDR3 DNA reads TGTGCCAGCAGCCCCATGGTAGCGGGAATCACCGGGGAGCTGTTTTTT. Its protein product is CASSPMVAGITGELFF.

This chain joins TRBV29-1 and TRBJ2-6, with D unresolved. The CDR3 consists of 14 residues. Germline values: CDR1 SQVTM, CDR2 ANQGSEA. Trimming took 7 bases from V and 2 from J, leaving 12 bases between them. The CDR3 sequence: CSASMVAGANVLTF. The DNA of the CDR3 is TGCAGCGCCTCGATGGTAGCTGGGGCCAACGTCCTGACTTTC.

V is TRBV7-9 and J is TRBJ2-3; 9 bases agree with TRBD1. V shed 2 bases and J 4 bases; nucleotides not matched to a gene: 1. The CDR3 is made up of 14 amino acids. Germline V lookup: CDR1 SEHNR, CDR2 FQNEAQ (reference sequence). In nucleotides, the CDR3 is TGTGCCAGCAGCTTAACAGGGGGCTCAGATACGCAGTATTTT. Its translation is CASSLTGGSDTQYF. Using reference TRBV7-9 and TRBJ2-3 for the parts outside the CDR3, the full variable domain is DTGVSQNPRHKITKRGQNVTFRCDPISEHNRLYWYRQTLGQGPEFLTYFQNEAQLEKSRLLSDRFSAERPKGSFSTLEIQRTEQGDSAMYLCASSLTGGSDTQYFGPGTRLTVL.

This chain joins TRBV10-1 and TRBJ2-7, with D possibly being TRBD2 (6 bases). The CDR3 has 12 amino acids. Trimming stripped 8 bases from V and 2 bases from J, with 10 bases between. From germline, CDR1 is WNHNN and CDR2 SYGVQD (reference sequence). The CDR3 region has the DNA TGCGCCAGCCCGGGGAGGACCTACGAGCAGTACGTC. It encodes CASPGRTYEQYV.

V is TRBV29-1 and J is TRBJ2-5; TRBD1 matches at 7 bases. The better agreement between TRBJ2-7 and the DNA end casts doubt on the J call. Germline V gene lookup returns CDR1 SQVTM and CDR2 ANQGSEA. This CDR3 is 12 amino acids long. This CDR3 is CSAGTVTYEQYF. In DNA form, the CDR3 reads TGCAGCGCCGGGACAGTGACCTACGAGCAGTACTTC.

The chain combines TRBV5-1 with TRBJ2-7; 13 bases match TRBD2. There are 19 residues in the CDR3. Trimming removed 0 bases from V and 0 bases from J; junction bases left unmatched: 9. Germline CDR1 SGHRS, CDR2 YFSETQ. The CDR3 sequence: CASSLEPGLAGISSYEQYF. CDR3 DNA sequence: TGCGCCAGCAGCTTGGAACCGGGACTAGCGGGGATTAGCTCCTACGAGCAGTACTTC.